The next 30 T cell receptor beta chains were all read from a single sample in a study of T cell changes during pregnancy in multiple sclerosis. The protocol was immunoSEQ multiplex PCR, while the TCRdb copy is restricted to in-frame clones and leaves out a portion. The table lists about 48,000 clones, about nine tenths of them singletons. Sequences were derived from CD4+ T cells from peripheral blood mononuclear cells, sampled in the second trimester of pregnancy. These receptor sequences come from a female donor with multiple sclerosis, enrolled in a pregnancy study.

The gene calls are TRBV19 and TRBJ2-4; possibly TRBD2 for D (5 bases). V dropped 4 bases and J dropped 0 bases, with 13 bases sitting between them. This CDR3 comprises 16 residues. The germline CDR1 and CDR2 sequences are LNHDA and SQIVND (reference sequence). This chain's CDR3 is CASSTGRLLAKNIQYF. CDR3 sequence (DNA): TGTGCCAGTAGTACGGGGAGATTACTAGCCAAAAACATTCAGTACTTC.

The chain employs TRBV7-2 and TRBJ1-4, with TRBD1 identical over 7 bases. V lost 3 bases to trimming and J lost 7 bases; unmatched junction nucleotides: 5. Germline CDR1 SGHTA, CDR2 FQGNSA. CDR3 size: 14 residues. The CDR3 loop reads CASSFNQGGEKLFF. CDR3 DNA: TGTGCCAGCAGCTTCAATCAGGGGGGTGAAAAACTGTTTTTT. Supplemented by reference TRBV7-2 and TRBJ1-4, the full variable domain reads GAGVSQSPSNKVTEKGKDVELRCDPISGHTALYWYRQSLGQGLEFLIYFQGNSAPDKSGLPSDRFSAERTGGSVSTLTIQRTQQEDSAVYLCASSFNQGGEKLFFGSGTQLSVL.

The CDR3 nucleotides are TGCGCCAGCAGCTTGGGACAGGTCGTCATGAACACTGAAGCTTTCTTT. Its protein product is CASSLGQVVMNTEAFF. The rearrangement joins TRBV5-1 to TRBJ1-1, with a weak D call TRBD1 (6 bases). CDR1 is SGHRS, CDR2 YFSETQ, per germline. V was shortened by 0 bases and J by 0 bases, with 12 bases between the two germline ends. The CDR3 covers 16 residues.

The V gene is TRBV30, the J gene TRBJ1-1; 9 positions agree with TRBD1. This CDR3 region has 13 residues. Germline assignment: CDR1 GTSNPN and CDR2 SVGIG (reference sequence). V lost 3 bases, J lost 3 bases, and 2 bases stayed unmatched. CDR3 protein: CAWRWTGDTEAFF. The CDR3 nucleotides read TGTGCCTGGAGATGGACAGGGGACACTGAAGCTTTCTTT.

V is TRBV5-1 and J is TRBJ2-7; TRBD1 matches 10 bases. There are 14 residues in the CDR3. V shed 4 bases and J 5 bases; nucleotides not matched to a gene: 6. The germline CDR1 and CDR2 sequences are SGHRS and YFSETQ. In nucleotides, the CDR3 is TGCGCCAGCAGCCACCGGGACAGGGGCAACGAGCAGTACTTC. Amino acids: CASSHRDRGNEQYF.

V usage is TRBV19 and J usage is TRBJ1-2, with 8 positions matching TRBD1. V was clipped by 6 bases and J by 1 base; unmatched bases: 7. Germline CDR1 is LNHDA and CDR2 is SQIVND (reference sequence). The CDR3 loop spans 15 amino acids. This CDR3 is CASRTGQEINYGYTF. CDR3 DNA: TGTGCCAGTAGAACGGGACAGGAGATTAACTATGGCTACACCTTC.

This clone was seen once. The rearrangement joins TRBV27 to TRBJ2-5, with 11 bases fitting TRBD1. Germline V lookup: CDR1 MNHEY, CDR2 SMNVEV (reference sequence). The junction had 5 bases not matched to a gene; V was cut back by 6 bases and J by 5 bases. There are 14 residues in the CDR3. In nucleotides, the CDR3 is TGTGCCAGCAGCCCGGGACAGGGGGTCGAGACCCAGTACTTC. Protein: CASSPGQGVETQYF.

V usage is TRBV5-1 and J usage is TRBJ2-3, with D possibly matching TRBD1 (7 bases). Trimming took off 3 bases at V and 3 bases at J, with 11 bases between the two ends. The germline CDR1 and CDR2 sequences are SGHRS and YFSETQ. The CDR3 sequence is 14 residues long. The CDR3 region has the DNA TGCGCCAGCAGCTCGGAGGGGGCAACAGATACGCAGTATTTT. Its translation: CASSSEGATDTQYF.

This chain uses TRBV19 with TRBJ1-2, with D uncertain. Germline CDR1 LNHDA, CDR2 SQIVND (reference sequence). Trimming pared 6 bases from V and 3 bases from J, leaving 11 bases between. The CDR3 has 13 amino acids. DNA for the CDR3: TGTGCCAGTAGGAGGTTTGAGGACTATGGCTACACCTTC. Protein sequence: CASRRFEDYGYTF.

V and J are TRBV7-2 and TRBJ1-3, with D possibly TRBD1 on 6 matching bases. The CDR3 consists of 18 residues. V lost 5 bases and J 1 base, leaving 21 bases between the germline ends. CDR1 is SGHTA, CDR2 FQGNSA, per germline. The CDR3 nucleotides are TGTGCCAGCAGCCCGACAGGTCCCTCGACCCGTTCTGGAAACACCATATATTTT. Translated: CASSPTGPSTRSGNTIYF.

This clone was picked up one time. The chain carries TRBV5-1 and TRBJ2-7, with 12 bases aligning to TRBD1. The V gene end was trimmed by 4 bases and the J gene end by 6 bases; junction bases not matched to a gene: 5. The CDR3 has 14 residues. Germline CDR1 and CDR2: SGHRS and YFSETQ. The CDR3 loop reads CASSDGTGGLEQYF. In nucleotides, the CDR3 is TGCGCCAGCAGCGACGGGACAGGGGGCCTCGAGCAGTACTTC.

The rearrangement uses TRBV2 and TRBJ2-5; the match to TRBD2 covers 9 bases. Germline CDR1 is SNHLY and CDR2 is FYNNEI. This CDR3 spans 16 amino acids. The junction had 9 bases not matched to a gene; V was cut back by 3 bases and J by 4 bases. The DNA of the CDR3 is TGTGCCAGCAGTGAGCAGGCAGCGGGAGGTGTAGAGACCCAGTACTTC. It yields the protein CASSEQAAGGVETQYF.

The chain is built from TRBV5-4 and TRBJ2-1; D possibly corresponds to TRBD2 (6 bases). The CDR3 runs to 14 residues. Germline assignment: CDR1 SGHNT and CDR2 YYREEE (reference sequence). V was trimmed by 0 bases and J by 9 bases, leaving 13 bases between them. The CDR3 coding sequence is TGTGCCAGCAGCTTGGCAACGGGAGAACGTGAGCAGTTCTTC. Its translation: CASSLATGEREQFF.

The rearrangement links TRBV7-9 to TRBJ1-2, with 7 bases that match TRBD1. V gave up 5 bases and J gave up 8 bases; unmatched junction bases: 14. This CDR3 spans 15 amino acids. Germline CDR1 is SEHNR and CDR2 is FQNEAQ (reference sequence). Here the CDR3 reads CASSQIQGEIRGYTF. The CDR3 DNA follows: TGTGCCAGCAGCCAAATTCAGGGGGAGATAAGAGGCTACACCTTC.

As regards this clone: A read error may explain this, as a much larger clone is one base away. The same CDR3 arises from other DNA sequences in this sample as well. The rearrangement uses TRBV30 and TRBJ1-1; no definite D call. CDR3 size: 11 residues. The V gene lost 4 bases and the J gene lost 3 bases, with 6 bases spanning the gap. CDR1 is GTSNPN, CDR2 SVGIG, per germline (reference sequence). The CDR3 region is CAWNRDTEAFF. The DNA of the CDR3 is TGTGCCTGGAATCGGGACACTGAAGCTTTCTTT.

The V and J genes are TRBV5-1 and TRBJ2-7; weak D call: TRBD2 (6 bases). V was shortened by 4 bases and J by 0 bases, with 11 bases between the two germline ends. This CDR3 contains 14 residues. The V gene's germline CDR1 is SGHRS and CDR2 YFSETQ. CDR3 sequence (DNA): TGCGCCAGCAGCCCCGGGACTTCCTCCTACGAGCAGTACTTC. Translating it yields CASSPGTSSYEQYF.

The DNA for the CDR3 is TGCGCCAGCACGACCTACCCGGGGAGGGCCTGGGAGACCCAGTACTTC. Translated, it gives CASTTYPGRAWETQYF. The chain couples TRBV5-1 to TRBJ2-5; TRBD2 aligns across 7 bases. J lost 5 bases, V lost 6 bases, and 16 bases had no gene match. Germline CDR1 SGHRS, CDR2 YFSETQ. CDR3 length: 16 residues.

The chain's CDR3 is CASSGQGETDEQYF. The CDR3 region has the DNA TGTGCCAGCAGTGGACAGGGGGAAACCGACGAGCAGTACTTC. The chain combines TRBV28 with TRBJ2-7; 10 nucleotides align to TRBD1. Germline CDR1 reads MDHEN; CDR2 reads SYDVKM. The CDR3 has 14 residues. J lost 5 bases, V lost 5 bases, and 6 bases had no gene match.

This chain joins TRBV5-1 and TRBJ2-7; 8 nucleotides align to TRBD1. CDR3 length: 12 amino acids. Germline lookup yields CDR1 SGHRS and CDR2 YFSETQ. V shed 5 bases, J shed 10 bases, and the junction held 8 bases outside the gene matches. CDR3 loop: CASSLDRGDQYF. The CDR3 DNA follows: TGCGCCAGCAGTTTAGACAGGGGAGATCAGTACTTC.

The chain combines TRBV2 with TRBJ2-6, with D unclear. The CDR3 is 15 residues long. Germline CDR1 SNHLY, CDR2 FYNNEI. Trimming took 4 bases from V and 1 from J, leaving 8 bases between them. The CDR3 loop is CASSAYGSGANVLTF. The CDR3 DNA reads TGTGCCAGCAGTGCATACGGTTCTGGGGCCAACGTCCTGACTTTC.

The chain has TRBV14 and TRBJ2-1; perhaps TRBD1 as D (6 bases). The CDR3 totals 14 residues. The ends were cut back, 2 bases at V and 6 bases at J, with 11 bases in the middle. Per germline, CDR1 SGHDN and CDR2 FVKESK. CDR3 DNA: TGTGCCAGCAGCCAACAACAGGGAAGCAATGAGCAGTTCTTC. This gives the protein CASSQQQGSNEQFF.

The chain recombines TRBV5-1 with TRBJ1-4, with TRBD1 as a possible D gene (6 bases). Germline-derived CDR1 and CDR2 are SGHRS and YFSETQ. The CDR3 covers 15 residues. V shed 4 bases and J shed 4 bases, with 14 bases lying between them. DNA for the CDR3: TGCGCCAGCAGCCCCGCCGGGACAAGTAATGAAAAACTGTTTTTT. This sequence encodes CASSPAGTSNEKLFF.

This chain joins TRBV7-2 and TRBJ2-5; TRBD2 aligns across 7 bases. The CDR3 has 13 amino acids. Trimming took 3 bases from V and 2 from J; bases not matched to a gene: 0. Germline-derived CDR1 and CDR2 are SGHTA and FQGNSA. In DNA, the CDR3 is TGTGCCAGCAGCTTCGGGGGGCAAGAGACCCAGTACTTC. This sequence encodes CASSFGGQETQYF.

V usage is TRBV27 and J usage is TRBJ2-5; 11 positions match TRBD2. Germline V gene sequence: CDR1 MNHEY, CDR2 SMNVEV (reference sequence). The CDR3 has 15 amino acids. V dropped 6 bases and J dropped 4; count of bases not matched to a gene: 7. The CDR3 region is CASRTTSGRLETQYF. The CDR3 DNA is TGTGCCAGCAGGACCACTAGCGGGAGATTAGAGACCCAGTACTTC.

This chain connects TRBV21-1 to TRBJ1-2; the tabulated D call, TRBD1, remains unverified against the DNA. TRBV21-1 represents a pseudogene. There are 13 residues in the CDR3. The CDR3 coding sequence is TGTGCCAGCAGCACGGGACAGGGGCATGGCTACACCTTC. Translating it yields CASSTGQGHGYTF.

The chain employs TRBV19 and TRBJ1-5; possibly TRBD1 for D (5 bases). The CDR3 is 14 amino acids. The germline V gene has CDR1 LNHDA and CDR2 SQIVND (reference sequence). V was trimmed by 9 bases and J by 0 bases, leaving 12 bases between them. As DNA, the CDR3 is TGTGCCAGCAATGACAGAAATAGCAATCAGCCCCAGCATTTT. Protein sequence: CASNDRNSNQPQHF.

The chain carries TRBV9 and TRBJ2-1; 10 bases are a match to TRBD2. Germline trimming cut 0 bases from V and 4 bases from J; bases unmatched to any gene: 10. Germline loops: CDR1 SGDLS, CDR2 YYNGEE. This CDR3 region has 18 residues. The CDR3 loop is CASSVVDSGRSGYNEQFF. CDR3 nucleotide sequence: TGTGCCAGCAGCGTAGTTGATAGCGGGAGGTCGGGTTACAATGAGCAGTTCTTC.

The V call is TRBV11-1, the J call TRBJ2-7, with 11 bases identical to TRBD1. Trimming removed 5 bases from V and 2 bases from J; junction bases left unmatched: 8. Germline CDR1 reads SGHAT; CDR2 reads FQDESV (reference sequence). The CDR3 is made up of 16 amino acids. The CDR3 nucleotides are TGTGCCAGCAGCCTGACCCGGGGACAGGGGGCCTACGAGCAGTACTTC. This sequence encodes CASSLTRGQGAYEQYF.

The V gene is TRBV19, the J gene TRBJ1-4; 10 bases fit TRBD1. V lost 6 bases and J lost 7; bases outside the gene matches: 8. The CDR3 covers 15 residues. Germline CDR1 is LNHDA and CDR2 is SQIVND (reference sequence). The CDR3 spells CASRTGGTGGEKLFF. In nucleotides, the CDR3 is TGTGCCAGTAGGACAGGGGGCACGGGAGGTGAAAAACTGTTTTTT.

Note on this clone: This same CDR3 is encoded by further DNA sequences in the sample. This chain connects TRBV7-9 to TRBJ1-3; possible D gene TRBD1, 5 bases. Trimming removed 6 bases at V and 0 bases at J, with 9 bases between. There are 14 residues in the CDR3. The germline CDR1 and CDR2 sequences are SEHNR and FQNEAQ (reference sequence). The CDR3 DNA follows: TGTGCCAGCAGTTTACAGGACTCTGGAAACACCATATATTTT. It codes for CASSLQDSGNTIYF.